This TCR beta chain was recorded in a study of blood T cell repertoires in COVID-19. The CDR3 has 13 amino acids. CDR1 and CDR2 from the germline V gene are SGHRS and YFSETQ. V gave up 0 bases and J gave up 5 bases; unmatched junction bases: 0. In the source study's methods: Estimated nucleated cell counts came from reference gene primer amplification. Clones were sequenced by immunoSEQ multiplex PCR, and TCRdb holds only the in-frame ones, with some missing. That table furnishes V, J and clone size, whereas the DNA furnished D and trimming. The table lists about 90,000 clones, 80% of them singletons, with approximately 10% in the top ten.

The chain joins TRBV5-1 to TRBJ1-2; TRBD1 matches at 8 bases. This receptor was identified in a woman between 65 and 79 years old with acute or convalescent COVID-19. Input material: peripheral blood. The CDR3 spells CASSLDRGYGYTF. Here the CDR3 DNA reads TGCGCCAGCAGCTTGGACAGGGGGTATGGCTACACCTTC. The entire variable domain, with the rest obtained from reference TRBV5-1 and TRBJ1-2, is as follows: KAGVTQTPRYLIKTRGQQVTLSCSPISGHRSVSWYQQTPGQGLQFLFEYFSETQRNKGNFPGRFSGRQFSNSRSEMNVSTLELGDSALYLCASSLDRGYGYTFGSGTRLTVV.